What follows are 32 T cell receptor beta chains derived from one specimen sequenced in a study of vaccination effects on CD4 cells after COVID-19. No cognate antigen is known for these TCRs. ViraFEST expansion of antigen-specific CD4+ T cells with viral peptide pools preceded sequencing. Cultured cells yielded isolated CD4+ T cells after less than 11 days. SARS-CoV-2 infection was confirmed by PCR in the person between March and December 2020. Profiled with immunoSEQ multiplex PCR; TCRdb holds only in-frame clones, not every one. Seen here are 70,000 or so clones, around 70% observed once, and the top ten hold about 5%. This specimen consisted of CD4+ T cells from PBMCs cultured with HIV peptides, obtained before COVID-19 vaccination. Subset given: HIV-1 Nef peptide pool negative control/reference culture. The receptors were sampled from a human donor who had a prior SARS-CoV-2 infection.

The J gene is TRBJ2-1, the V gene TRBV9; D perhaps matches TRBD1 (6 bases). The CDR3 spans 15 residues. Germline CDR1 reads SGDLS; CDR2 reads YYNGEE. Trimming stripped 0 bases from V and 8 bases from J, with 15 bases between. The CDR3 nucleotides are TGTGCCAGCAGCGTAGCAGGGGACGAGTGGGATGAGCAGTTCTTC. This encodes CASSVAGDEWDEQFF.

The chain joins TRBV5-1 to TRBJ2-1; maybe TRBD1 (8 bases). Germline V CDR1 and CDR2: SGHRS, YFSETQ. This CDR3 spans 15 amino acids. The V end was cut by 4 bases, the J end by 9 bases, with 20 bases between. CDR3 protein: CASSPRGQGGGEQFF. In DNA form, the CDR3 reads TGCGCCAGCAGCCCAAGAGGACAGGGAGGGGGTGAGCAGTTCTTC.

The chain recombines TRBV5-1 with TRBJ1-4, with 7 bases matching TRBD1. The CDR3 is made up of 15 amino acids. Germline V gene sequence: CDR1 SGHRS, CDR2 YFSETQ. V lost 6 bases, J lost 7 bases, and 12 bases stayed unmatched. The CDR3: CASTPAGTDSEKLFF. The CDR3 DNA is TGCGCCAGCACCCCAGCTGGGACAGACAGTGAAAAACTGTTTTTT.

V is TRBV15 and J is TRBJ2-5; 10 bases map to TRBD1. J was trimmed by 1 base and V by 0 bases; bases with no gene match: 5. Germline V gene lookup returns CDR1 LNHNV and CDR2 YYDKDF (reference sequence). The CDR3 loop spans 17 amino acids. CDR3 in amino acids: CATSREVRTGGQETQYF. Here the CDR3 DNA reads TGTGCCACCAGCAGAGAAGTTAGGACAGGGGGCCAAGAGACCCAGTACTTC.

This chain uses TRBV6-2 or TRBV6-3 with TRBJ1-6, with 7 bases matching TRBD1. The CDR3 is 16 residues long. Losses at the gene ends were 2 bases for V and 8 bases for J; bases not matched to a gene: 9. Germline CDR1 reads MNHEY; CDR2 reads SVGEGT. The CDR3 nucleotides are TGTGCCAGCAGTTACCACAGGGGCAAACCGGATTCACCCCTCCACTTT. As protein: CASSYHRGKPDSPLHF.

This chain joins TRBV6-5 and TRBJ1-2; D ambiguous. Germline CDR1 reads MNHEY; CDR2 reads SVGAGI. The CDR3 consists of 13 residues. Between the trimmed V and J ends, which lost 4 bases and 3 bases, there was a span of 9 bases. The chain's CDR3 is CASSSPSDYGYTF. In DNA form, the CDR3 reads TGTGCCAGCAGTTCTCCATCTGACTATGGCTACACCTTC.

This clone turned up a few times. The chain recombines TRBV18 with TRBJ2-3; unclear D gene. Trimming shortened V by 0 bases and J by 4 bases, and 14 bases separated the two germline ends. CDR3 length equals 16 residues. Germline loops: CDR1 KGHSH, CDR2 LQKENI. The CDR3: CASSPPPLGGSDTQYF. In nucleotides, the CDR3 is TGTGCCAGCTCACCACCTCCCCTAGGCGGTTCAGATACGCAGTATTTT.

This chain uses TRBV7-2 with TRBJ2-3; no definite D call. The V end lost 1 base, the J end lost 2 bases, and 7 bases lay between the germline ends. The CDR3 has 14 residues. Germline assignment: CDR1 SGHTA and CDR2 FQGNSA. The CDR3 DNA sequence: TGTGCCAGCAGCTTAGGGGTCCACACAGATACGCAGTATTTT. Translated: CASSLGVHTDTQYF.

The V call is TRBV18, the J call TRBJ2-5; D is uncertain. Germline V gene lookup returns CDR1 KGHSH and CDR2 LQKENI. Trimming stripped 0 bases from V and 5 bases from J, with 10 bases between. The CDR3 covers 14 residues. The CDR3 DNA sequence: TGTGCCAGCTCACCACCCGAGTTGGGCGAGACCCAGTACTTC. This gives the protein CASSPPELGETQYF.

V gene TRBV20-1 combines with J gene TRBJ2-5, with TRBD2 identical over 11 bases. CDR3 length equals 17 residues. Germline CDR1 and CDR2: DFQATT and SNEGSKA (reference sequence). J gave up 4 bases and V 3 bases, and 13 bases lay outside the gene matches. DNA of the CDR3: TGCAGTGCTAGTAGCGGGGGGGCAAGGGGACCGAGAGAGACCCAGTACTTC. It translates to CSASSGGARGPRETQYF.

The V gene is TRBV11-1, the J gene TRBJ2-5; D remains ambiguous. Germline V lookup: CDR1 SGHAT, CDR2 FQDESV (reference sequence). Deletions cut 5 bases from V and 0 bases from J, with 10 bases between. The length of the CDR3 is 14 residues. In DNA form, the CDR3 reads TGTGCCAGCAGCCGGGCACGGTACCAAGAGACCCAGTACTTC. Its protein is CASSRARYQETQYF.

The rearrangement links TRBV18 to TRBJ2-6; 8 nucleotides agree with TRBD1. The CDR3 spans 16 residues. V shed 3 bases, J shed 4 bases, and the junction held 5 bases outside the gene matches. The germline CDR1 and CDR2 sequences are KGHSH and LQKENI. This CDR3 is CASSPQGAAGANVLTF. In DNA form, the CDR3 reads TGTGCCAGCTCACCGCAGGGGGCGGCAGGGGCCAACGTCCTGACTTTC.

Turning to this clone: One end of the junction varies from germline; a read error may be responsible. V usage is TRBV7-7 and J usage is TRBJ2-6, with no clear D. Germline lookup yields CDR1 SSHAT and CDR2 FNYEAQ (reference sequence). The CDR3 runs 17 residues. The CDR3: CASSLGPPNSGANVLTF. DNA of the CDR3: TGTGCTAGCAGCTTAGGGCCGCCAAACTCTGGGGCCAACGTCCTGACTTTC.

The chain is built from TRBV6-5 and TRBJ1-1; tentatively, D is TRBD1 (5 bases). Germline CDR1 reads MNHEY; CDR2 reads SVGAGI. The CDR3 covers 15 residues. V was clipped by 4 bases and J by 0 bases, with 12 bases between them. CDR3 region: CASSSRGRMNTEAFF. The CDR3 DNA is TGTGCCAGCAGTTCGAGGGGTCGGATGAACACTGAAGCTTTCTTT.

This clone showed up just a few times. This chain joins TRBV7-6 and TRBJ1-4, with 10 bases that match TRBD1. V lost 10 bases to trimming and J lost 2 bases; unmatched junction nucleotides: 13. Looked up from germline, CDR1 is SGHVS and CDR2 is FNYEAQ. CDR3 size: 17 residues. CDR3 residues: CANKTRDRGSTNEKLFF. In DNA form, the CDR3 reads TGTGCCAACAAAACAAGGGACAGGGGTTCGACTAATGAAAAACTGTTTTTT.

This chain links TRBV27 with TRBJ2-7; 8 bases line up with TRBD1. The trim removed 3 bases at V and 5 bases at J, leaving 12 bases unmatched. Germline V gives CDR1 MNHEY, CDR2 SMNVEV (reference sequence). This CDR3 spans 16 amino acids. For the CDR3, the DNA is TGTGCCAGCAGTTTCCTCCTCAGGGGGCAGATGAACGAGCAGTACTTC. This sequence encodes CASSFLLRGQMNEQYF.

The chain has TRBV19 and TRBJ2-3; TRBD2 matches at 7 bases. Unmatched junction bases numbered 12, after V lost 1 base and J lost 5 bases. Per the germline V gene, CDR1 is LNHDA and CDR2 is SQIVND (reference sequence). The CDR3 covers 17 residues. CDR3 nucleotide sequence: TGTGCCAGTAGTATAGTAAGCAGCCGACTAGCAGGAGATACGCAGTATTTT. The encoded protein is CASSIVSSRLAGDTQYF.

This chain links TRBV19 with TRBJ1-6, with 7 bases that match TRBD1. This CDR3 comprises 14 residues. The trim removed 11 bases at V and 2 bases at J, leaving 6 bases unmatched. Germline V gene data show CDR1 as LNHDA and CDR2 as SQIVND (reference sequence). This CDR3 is CAGYRGPYNSPLHF. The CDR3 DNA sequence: TGTGCCGGATACAGGGGACCCTATAATTCACCCCTCCACTTT.

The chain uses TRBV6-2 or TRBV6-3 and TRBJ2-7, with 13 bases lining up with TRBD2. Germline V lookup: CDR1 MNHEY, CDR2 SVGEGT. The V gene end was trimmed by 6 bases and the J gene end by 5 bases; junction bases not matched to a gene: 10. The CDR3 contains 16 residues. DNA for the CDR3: TGTGCCAGCAGCGGACTAGCGGGAGATGCTTCCCACGAGCAGTACTTC. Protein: CASSGLAGDASHEQYF.

CDR3: CASSSDRGIYEQYF. CDR3 in DNA: TGCGCCAGCAGCTCCGACAGGGGCATCTACGAGCAGTACTTC. The chain joins TRBV5-1 to TRBJ2-7, with 8 positions matching TRBD1. With 3 bases clipped from V and 3 bases from J, the junction kept 5 bases outside the gene matches. Germline V CDR1 and CDR2: SGHRS, YFSETQ. This CDR3 region has 14 residues. The whole variable domain, filled in from reference TRBV5-1 and TRBJ2-7, reads KAGVTQTPRYLIKTRGQQVTLSCSPISGHRSVSWYQQTPGQGLQFLFEYFSETQRNKGNFPGRFSGRQFSNSRSEMNVSTLELGDSALYLCASSSDRGIYEQYFGPGTRLTVT.

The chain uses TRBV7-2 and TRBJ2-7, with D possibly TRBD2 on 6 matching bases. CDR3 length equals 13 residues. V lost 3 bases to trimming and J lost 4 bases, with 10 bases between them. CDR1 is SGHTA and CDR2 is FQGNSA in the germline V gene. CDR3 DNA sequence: TGTGCCAGCAGCTTGGACTACGTTTACGAGCAGTACTTC. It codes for CASSLDYVYEQYF.

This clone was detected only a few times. The CDR3 loop is CASSWDGQGHEKLFF. As DNA, the CDR3 is TGCGCCAGCAGCTGGGACGGCCAGGGACATGAAAAACTGTTTTTT. The rearrangement uses TRBV5-1 and TRBJ1-4; a possible D gene is TRBD1 (5 bases). The CDR3 spans 15 residues. The germline CDR1 and CDR2 sequences are SGHRS and YFSETQ. V was clipped by 3 bases and J by 6 bases, with 15 bases between them.

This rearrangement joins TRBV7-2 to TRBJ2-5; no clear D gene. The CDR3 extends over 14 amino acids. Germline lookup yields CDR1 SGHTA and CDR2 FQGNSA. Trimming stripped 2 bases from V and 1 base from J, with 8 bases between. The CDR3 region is CASSLSGIQETQYF. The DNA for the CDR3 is TGTGCCAGCAGCTTATCCGGAATCCAAGAGACCCAGTACTTC.

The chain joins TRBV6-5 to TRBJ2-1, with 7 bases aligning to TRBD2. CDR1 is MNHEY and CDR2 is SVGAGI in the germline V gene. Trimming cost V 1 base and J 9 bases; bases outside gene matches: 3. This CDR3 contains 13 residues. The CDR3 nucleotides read TGTGCCAGCAGTTACTTCCCTAGCGGTGAGCAGTTCTTC. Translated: CASSYFPSGEQFF.

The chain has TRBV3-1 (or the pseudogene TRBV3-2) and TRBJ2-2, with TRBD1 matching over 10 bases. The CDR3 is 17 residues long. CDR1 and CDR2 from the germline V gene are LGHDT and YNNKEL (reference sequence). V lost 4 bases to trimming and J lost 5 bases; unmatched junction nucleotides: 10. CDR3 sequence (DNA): TGTGCCAGCAGCCCCAGATTTCCGGGACAGGGGACCGGGGAGCTGTTTTTT. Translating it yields CASSPRFPGQGTGELFF.

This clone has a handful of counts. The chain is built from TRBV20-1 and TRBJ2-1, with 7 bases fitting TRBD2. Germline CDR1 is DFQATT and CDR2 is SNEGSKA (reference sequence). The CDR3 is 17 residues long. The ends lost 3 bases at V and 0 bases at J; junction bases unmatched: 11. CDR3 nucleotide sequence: TGCAGTGCTAGTAAGTGGGACTACACCAACTCCTACAATGAGCAGTTCTTC. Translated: CSASKWDYTNSYNEQFF.

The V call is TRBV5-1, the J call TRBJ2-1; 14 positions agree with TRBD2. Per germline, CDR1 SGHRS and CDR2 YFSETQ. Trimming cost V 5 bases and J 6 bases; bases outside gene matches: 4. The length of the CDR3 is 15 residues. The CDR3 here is CASRPGTSGSNEQFF. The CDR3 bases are TGCGCCAGCAGACCCGGGACTAGCGGGAGCAATGAGCAGTTCTTC.

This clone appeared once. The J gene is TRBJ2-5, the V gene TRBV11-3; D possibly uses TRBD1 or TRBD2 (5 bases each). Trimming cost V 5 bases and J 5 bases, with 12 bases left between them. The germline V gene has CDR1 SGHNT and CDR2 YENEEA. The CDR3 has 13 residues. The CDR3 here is CASSGGRAETQYF. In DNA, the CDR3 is TGTGCCAGCAGCGGGGGACGCGCGGAGACCCAGTACTTC. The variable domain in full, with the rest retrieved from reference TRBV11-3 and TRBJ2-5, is EAGVVQSPRYKIIEKKQPVAFWCNPISGHNTLYWYLQNLGQGPELLIRYENEEAVDDSQLPKDRFSAERLKGVDSTLKIQPAELGDSAVYLCASSGGRAETQYFGPGTRLLVL.

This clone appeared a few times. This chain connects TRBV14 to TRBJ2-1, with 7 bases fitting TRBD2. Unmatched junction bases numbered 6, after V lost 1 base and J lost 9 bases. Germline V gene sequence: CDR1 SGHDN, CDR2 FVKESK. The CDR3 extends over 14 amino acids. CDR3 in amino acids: CASSQGTSESEQFF. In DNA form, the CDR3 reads TGTGCCAGCAGCCAAGGTACTAGCGAGAGTGAGCAGTTCTTC.

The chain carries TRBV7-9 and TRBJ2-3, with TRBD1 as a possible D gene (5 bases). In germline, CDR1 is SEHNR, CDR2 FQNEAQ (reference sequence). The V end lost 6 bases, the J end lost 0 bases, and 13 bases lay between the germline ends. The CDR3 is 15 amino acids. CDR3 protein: CASSRIRASTDTQYF. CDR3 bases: TGTGCCAGCAGTCGAATCAGGGCCAGCACAGATACGCAGTATTTT.

The CDR3 DNA reads as TGTGCCAGTAGTATAGCAGGGCAGGGATGGGACACTGAAGCTTTCTTT. As protein: CASSIAGQGWDTEAFF. The J gene is TRBJ1-1, the V gene TRBV19, with D possibly matching TRBD1 (5 bases). The CDR3 runs to 16 residues. Trimming took off 1 base at V and 3 bases at J, with 15 bases between the two ends. Germline V lookup: CDR1 LNHDA, CDR2 SQIVND (reference sequence).

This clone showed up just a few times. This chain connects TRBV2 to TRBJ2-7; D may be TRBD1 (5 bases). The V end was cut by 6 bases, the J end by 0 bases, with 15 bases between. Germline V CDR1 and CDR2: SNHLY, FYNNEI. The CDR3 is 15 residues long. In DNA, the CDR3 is TGTGCCAGCAGGGACATCTTGGAACTCTCCTACGAGCAGTACTTC. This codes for CASRDILELSYEQYF.